The TCR beta chain described here comes from a study of shared clonotypes between healthy human individuals. TCRdb keeps only in-frame clones here, not all; method: immunoSEQ multiplex PCR. This sample yields some 2,000,000 clones, of which roughly 94% are seen a single time; about 1.1% belongs to the top ten. Positively selected for CCR7, the CD45RO-negative cells used as naive CD8 cells excluded terminally differentiated effector memory CD45RA+ cells. The sequenced sample was naive CD8+ T cells sorted from blood. The source of this sequence is a man between 18 and 35 years old in good health.

The CDR3 DNA reads as TGTGCCAGCAGCTTAGATCAATGGCGGGAGGGGAACACCGGGGAGCTGTTTTTT. Protein product: CASSLDQWREGNTGELFF. The chain uses TRBV11-2 and TRBJ2-2, with TRBD2 matching 9 bases. The CDR3 spans 18 residues. CDR1 and CDR2 from the germline V gene are SGHAT and FQNNGV. The ends lost 0 bases at V and 1 base at J; junction bases unmatched: 6.